One sample yielded the 23 T cell receptor beta chains listed below, sequenced in a study of response to subunit inactivated influenza vaccine (dated by TCRdb to about 2018). The sample's time point label, decoded: 45 days after influenza vaccine administration. The library was prepared using RT-PCR. Sequencing used an Illumina HiSeq 2500. The public reads were reprocessed in TCRdb via fastp at Q25 and MiXCR, keeping in-frame beta chains. For every CDR3 protein sequence, its rows merge into one entry that carries the most common genes and DNA. In this sample the table shows fewer than 650,000 distinct CDR3 sequences, 10% to 15% of which occur a single time. Over 10% of the sample comes from the top ten. The sequences come from PBMCs from blood, collected more than 35 days after vaccination. The receptor source for this set is a man in his fifties or sixties who received an inactivated influenza vaccine. Donor details come from another sample of the same person, matched by shared clones.

In this sample, this clonotype turned up once. The chain employs TRBV5-1 and TRBJ2-3; D possibly uses TRBD1 or TRBD2 (5 bases each). Trimming pared 4 bases from V and 2 bases from J, leaving 11 bases between. CDR1 and CDR2 from the germline V gene are SGHRS and YFSETQ. There are 14 residues in the CDR3. The CDR3 spells CASSGGTATDTQYF. The CDR3, as DNA: TGCGCCAGCAGCGGTGGGACGGCCACAGATACGCAGTATTTT. Combining the CDR3 with reference TRBV5-1 and TRBJ2-3 gives the whole variable domain KAGVTQTPRYLIKTRGQQVTLSCSPISGHRSVSWYQQTPGQGLQFLFEYFSETQRNKGNFPGRFSGRQFSNSRSEMNVSTLELGDSALYLCASSGGTATDTQYFGPGTRLTVL.

This clonotype was recorded a few times. V and J are TRBV24-1 and TRBJ2-2; no reliable D call. CDR1 and CDR2 from the germline V gene are KGHDR and SFDVKD. The CDR3 totals 15 residues. The ends were cut back, 1 base at V and 1 base at J, with 6 bases in the middle. The CDR3 protein is CATSDLRQNTGELFF. CDR3 in DNA: TGTGCCACCAGTGATTTAAGGCAGAACACCGGGGAGCTGTTTTTT.

The V gene is TRBV6-2 or TRBV6-3, the J gene TRBJ1-2, with D perhaps TRBD1 (6 bases). CDR1 is MNHEY and CDR2 is SVGEGT in the germline V gene. The germline V and J ends were trimmed by 11 bases and 2 bases, with 21 bases remaining between them. CDR3 length: 15 amino acids. The CDR3 region has the DNA TGTGCCGGCTCGGGGATTCGCCAGGGGAACTATGGCTACACCTTC. It translates to CAGSGIRQGNYGYTF.

This clonotype was detected only a few times. The CDR3 sequence is CASSTQAGTEIGKLFF. The CDR3 bases are TGCGCCAGCAGCACACAGGCCGGGACAGAGATAGGAAAACTGTTTTTT. The V and J genes are TRBV5-1 and TRBJ1-4; 7 bases align to TRBD1. Germline trimming cut 4 bases from V and 10 bases from J; bases unmatched to any gene: 16. Germline CDR1 and CDR2: SGHRS and YFSETQ. There are 16 residues in the CDR3.

This chain links TRBV7-2 with TRBJ1-5, with a possible D match to TRBD1 (5 bases). Germline CDR1 and CDR2: SGHTA and FQGNSA. The CDR3 runs to 14 residues. V lost 4 bases and J 1 base, leaving 8 bases between the germline ends. CDR3 sequence (DNA): TGTGCCAGCAGCTCGGGGCTGAGCAATCAGCCCCAGCATTTT. Its translation: CASSSGLSNQPQHF.

This clonotype was seen a handful of times. The V and J genes are TRBV3-1 and TRBJ2-2; 11 positions agree with TRBD1. CDR1 is LGHDT, CDR2 YNNKEL, per germline (reference sequence). The J segment lost 7 bases and the V segment lost 3 bases, leaving 7 bases of the junction unmatched. The CDR3 length is 16 residues. CDR3 region: CASSQPDRGRVGELFF. The CDR3 coding sequence is TGTGCCAGCAGCCAGCCGGACAGGGGGCGGGTCGGGGAGCTGTTTTTT. The full variable domain, its missing parts supplied by reference TRBV3-1 and TRBJ2-2, is DTAVSQTPKYLVTQMGNDKSIKCEQNLGHDTMYWYKQDSKKFLKIMFSYNNKELIINETVPNRFSPKSPDKAHLNLHINSLELGDSAVYFCASSQPDRGRVGELFFGEGSRLTVL.

This clonotype has only a few counts. This chain links TRBV5-1 with TRBJ2-7; 9 nucleotides line up with TRBD2. Germline CDR1 reads SGHRS; CDR2 reads YFSETQ. The CDR3 extends over 14 amino acids. V shed 7 bases, J shed 2 bases, and the junction held 7 bases outside the gene matches. The CDR3 DNA reads TGCGCCAGCGGAGGTAGCGGGGGTACCTACGAGCAGTACTTC. Its protein is CASGGSGGTYEQYF.

This clonotype was observed at least ten times. The chain links TRBV10-1 to TRBJ2-1; no definite D call. Germline assignment: CDR1 WNHNN and CDR2 SYGVQD (reference sequence). The CDR3 covers 13 residues. Trimming pared 0 bases from V and 10 bases from J, leaving 10 bases between. The CDR3 is CASSESYVGEQFF. DNA of the CDR3: TGCGCCAGCAGTGAGTCGTATGTAGGAGAGCAGTTCTTC.

This clonotype was observed many times. The chain recombines TRBV24-1 with TRBJ1-5; the D is unclear. Trimming left V 2 bases short and J 1 base short, with 8 bases between. CDR1 and CDR2 from the germline V gene are KGHDR and SFDVKD. CDR3 length: 15 residues. The CDR3 DNA reads as TGTGCCACCAGTGATTCACTGGAGAGCAATCAGCCCCAGCATTTT. Translation gives CATSDSLESNQPQHF.

The chain has TRBV5-1 and TRBJ2-7; TRBD1 agrees at 7 bases. The germline V gene has CDR1 SGHRS and CDR2 YFSETQ. Germline trimming cut 4 bases from V and 2 bases from J; bases unmatched to any gene: 9. This CDR3 has 15 amino acids. CDR3 sequence reads: CASSAHRGVTYEQYF. CDR3 DNA: TGCGCCAGCAGCGCCCACAGGGGTGTAACCTACGAGCAGTACTTC.

This clonotype was counted many times. The chain recombines TRBV5-1 with TRBJ1-1; no clear D. The V gene's germline CDR1 is SGHRS and CDR2 YFSETQ. The CDR3 runs to 13 residues. V lost 1 base to trimming and J lost 0 bases, with 4 bases between them. The CDR3 protein is CASSLTVNTEAFF. Here the CDR3 DNA reads TGCGCCAGCAGCTTGACAGTGAACACTGAAGCTTTCTTT.

This chain connects TRBV23-1 to TRBJ2-3, with 9 bases aligning to TRBD1. TRBV23-1 is an ORF, and what it does is uncertain. This CDR3 has 15 amino acids. Trimming removed 7 bases from V and 1 base from J; junction bases left unmatched: 6. The CDR3, as DNA: TGCGCCAGCACGGACAGGGGAAAGGGCACAGATACGCAGTATTTT. Its translation: CASTDRGKGTDTQYF.

In this sample, this clonotype turned up many times. V and J are TRBV29-1 and TRBJ2-7; 9 positions agree with TRBD1. Unmatched junction bases numbered 8, after V lost 7 bases and J lost 7 bases. The CDR3 runs 12 residues. CDR1 SQVTM and CDR2 ANQGSEA come from the germline V gene. DNA of the CDR3: TGCAGCGCGTTCACAGGGGGCGAAGAGCAGTACTTC. Translating it yields CSAFTGGEEQYF.

Concerning this clonotype itself: A much larger clone lies one base from this, so it may be a read error. J is TRBJ2-1 and V is TRBV5-6; D ambiguous. The V end was cut by 2 bases, the J end by 4 bases, with 19 bases between. Germline CDR1 is SGHDT and CDR2 is YYEEEE. There are 17 residues in the CDR3. This CDR3 is CASSFRSAAEGYNEQFF. As DNA, the CDR3 is TGTGCCAGCAGCTTTCGCTCGGCGGCGGAAGGTTACAATGAGCAGTTCTTC.

This sequence joins TRBV2 and TRBJ2-1, with D possibly TRBD1 on 6 matching bases. From germline, CDR1 is SNHLY and CDR2 FYNNEI. V shed 0 bases and J shed 8 bases, with 17 bases lying between them. The CDR3 is 16 residues long. The CDR3 loop reads CASSEALIGGLDEQFF. In DNA, the CDR3 is TGTGCCAGCAGTGAAGCGCTGATAGGGGGATTGGATGAGCAGTTCTTC. Together with reference TRBV2 and TRBJ2-1, the CDR3 gives the full variable domain: EPEVTQTPSHQVTQMGQEVILRCVPISNHLYFYWYRQILGQKVEFLVSFYNNEISEKSEIFDDQFSVERPDGSNFTLKIRSTKLEDSAMYFCASSEALIGGLDEQFFGPGTRLTVL.

This clonotype appeared a few times. This rearrangement joins TRBV4-3 to TRBJ2-1; no clear D gene. Germline CDR1 reads LGHNA; CDR2 reads YSLEER. Trimming left V 0 bases short and J 1 base short, with 13 bases between. The CDR3 is 17 amino acids. In DNA form, the CDR3 reads TGCGCCAGCAGCCAAGATTTCAGGCAGTGGTCCTACAATGAGCAGTTCTTC. Encoded protein: CASSQDFRQWSYNEQFF.

The chain employs TRBV4-3 and TRBJ2-1; the D gene is possibly TRBD2 (5 bases). The CDR3 spans 14 residues. Trimming took 4 bases from V and 9 from J, leaving 16 bases between them. The germline V gene encodes CDR1 LGHNA and CDR2 YSLEER. The CDR3 region has the DNA TGCGCCAGCAGCCCCCAACGGGGTCGGGGTGAGCAGTTCTTC. Protein sequence: CASSPQRGRGEQFF.

J is TRBJ2-1 and V is TRBV12-3 or TRBV12-4; TRBD1 might be the D (6 bases). CDR3 length equals 17 residues. Trimming took off 4 bases at V and 8 bases at J, with 24 bases between the two ends. CDR3 DNA: TGTGCCAGCAGTTCTAAAAAAAGGCAGGGGCCGATCGATGAGCAGTTCTTC. Encoded protein: CASSSKKRQGPIDEQFF.

The chain recombines TRBV5-1 with TRBJ2-5; D is unclear. The CDR3 has 14 residues. CDR1 SGHRS and CDR2 YFSETQ come from the germline V gene. Trimming removed 6 bases from V and 1 base from J, with 13 bases in between. CDR3 loop: CASTLGPSQETQYF. In DNA, the CDR3 is TGCGCCAGCACTCTCGGACCTAGCCAAGAGACCCAGTACTTC.

V and J are TRBV6-1 and TRBJ1-1; tentatively, D is TRBD1 (5 bases). V was clipped by 6 bases and J by 0 bases, with 11 bases between them. The CDR3 is 14 amino acids. Germline CDR1 and CDR2: MNHNS and SASEGT. DNA of the CDR3: TGTGCCAGCAGGACGGACACGGTGAACACTGAAGCTTTCTTT. Amino acid sequence: CASRTDTVNTEAFF.

Points on this clonotype: The germline gene is not matched at one end of the junction; a read error may be the cause. The chain uses TRBV15 and TRBJ1-6; 8 nucleotides agree with TRBD1. Germline-derived CDR1 and CDR2 are LNHNV and YYDKDF (reference sequence). The CDR3 is 15 residues long. CDR3 sequence: CATSGETGGDSPLHF. For the CDR3, the DNA is TGTGCCACCAGCGGAGAAACAGGGGGAGATTCACCCCTCCACTTT.

The chain's CDR3 is CASSTQGSDTGELFF. In DNA, the CDR3 is TGCGCCAGCAGCACACAGGGTTCGGACACCGGGGAGCTGTTTTTT. The rearrangement joins TRBV5-1 to TRBJ2-2, with a weak D call TRBD1 (6 bases). CDR3 length: 15 residues. Germline V gene sequence: CDR1 SGHRS, CDR2 YFSETQ. Trimming pared 4 bases from V and 3 bases from J, leaving 13 bases between.

The J gene is TRBJ2-3, the V gene TRBV20-1; 8 bases fit TRBD1. This CDR3 has 14 amino acids. V gave up 5 bases and J gave up 1 base; unmatched junction bases: 5. Germline V gives CDR1 DFQATT, CDR2 SNEGSKA (reference sequence). CDR3 region: CSASGTGGTDTQYF. In DNA form, the CDR3 reads TGCAGTGCTTCCGGGACAGGCGGCACAGATACGCAGTATTTT.